The 9 T cell receptor beta chains in this list originate from one sample, sequenced in a study of CXCR3-negative and CXCR3-positive naive CD8 T cells. TRB cDNA libraries were made by UMI-labeled 5' RACE. TCRdb derives one entry per CDR3 protein from the 5' RACE reads, leaving out DNA. The sample has roughly 48,000 distinct CDR3 sequences. Sequences were obtained from memory CD8+ T cells from blood. Every receptor here comes from a human donor in good health. Some clones in this sample may be carry-over from other donors' samples.

The rearrangement uses TRBV5-1 and TRBJ2-3; TCRdb names TRBD2, which stays unverified in the absence of DNA. Germline V gene lookup returns CDR1 SGHRS and CDR2 YFSETQ. This CDR3 comprises 14 residues. CDR3 loop: CASSDAGETDTQYF.

The chain's CDR3 is CASRYIGEAEAFF. The chain links TRBV27 to TRBJ1-1. This CDR3 region has 13 residues. The germline V gene encodes CDR1 MNHEY and CDR2 SMNVEV (reference sequence).

The V gene is TRBV29-1, the J gene TRBJ2-7. Germline CDR1 reads SQVTM; CDR2 reads ANQGSEA. The CDR3 is 14 residues long. This CDR3 is CSVHLAEESYEQYF.

The rearrangement joins TRBV5-1 to TRBJ1-4; the TRBD1 assignment by TCRdb is unverifiable without DNA. The CDR3 runs to 16 residues. The germline gives CDR1 SGHRS, CDR2 YFSETQ. The CDR3: CASSTGQGGGEEKLFF.

V usage is TRBV5-6 and J usage is TRBJ2-7; TCRdb's assignment of TRBD1 cannot be checked, as there is no DNA. Germline V gene lookup returns CDR1 SGHDT and CDR2 YYEEEE. The CDR3 is 14 residues long. The chain's CDR3 is CASSLGGQSYEQYF.

The chain uses TRBV6-1 and TRBJ2-3; TCRdb proposes TRBD2, but this gene call is untestable without DNA. Germline-derived CDR1 and CDR2 are MNHNS and SASEGT. The CDR3 has 15 residues. The chain's CDR3 is CASSERGYLTDTQYF.

V gene TRBV25-1 combines with J gene TRBJ1-5; the TRBD1 assignment by TCRdb is unverifiable without DNA. CDR1 and CDR2 (germline): MGHDK, SYGVNS. This CDR3 has 14 amino acids. CDR3: CASSDLRTDRGQHF.

CDR3: CATSRTRKNEQYF. V gene TRBV15 combines with J gene TRBJ2-7. Germline CDR1 reads LNHNV; CDR2 reads YYDKDF (reference sequence). The CDR3 sequence is 13 residues long.

The chain couples TRBV5-1 to TRBJ2-7. Germline-derived CDR1 and CDR2 are SGHRS and YFSETQ. CDR3 length equals 15 residues. The chain's CDR3 is CASSLSDNFGHEQYF.